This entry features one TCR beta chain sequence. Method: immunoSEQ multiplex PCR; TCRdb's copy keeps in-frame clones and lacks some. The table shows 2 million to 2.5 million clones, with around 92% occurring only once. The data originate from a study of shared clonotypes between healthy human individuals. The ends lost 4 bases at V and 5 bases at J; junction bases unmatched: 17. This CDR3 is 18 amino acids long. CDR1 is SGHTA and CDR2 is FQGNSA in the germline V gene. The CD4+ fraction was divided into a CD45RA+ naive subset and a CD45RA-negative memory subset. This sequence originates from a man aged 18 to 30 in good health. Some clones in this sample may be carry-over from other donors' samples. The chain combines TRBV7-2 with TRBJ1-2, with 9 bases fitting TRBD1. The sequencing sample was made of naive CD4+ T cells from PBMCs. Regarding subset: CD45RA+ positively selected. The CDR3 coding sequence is TGTGCCAGCAGCTCTCCCGGACAGGGGTCGGTACCCACATATGGCTACACCTTC. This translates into CASSSPGQGSVPTYGYTF.